This note documents a single TCR beta chain sequence. The antigen this receptor binds is unknown. An end of the junction does not agree with germline; a read error may underlie this. The CDR3, cysteine through phenylalanine, is 18 amino acids long. This entry keeps only the CDR3 DNA: 54 bases, framed from base 1. In the germline V gene (reference sequence), CDR1 corresponds to SGHAT and CDR2 to FQDESV. This sample is part of a study of shared clonotypes between healthy human individuals (dated by TCRdb to about 2020). Concerning the study at large: Three men and a couple of women, aged 18 to 49 years, made up the cohort. For each donor, CD4 naive and CD4 memory were each given three plates, CD8 naive was given two plates, and CD8 memory was given one plate. To estimate repertoire size and how much clonotypes are shared between individuals, the study performed deep sequencing of blood TCR repertoires from a few healthy adults. To increase sequencing depth and limit assay-specific biases, TCR repertoire library preparation and sequencing were carried out by different laboratories using diverse techniques. Per donor, leukapheresis produced somewhere between about 0.9 and 9 billion PBMCs.

TCR CDR3 regions were amplified from genomic DNA by multiplex PCR using the deep immunoSEQ assay. Extracted genomic DNA from each cell subset was spread evenly across all wells of several immunoSEQ 96-well plates, with each plate serving as a replicate. Each replicate PCR for sorted subsets received around 200 ng genomic DNA, equal to roughly 33,000 T cell genomes. Purified libraries were measured with a Qubit 3.0 fluorometer, size-checked on a Bioanalyzer 2100, and measured again with the KAPA Library Quantification kit. Every immunoSEQ 96-well plate was sequenced on a separate single-read 150-cycle Illumina NextSeq 550 flow cell. In the source study's methods: Because the immunoSEQ output included only junctional sequences and no quality scores, the filtering could not be the same as the filtering used for full-length reads. To assign V/J genes and CDR3, sequences were annotated using PyIR, a Python wrapper for IgBLAST v1.9, with IMGT germline references. Reads with weak V/J assignments (E-value above 1e-6), missing CDR3, stop codons, out-of-frame junctions, or ambiguous translated residues were removed. V3J clonotypes were defined as sequences sharing the same inferred V gene, J gene, and CDR3 amino acid sequence. The percentage overlap between two repertoires was calculated by dividing the number of shared unique clonotypes by the size of the smaller repertoire. Repertoire richness was assessed with RTK rarefaction, the Chao1 estimator, and Recon v2.1 estimates of unobserved clonotypes. For all TCRbeta clonotypes obtained by the gDNA method from several donors, generation probabilities were computed with OLGA. In TCRdb, the immuneACCESS table is reduced to in-frame sequences with V and J assigned. These tables do not hold every clone; where another copy was compared, an unresolved V gene accounts for under half, and the others remain unexplained. D and trimming come from the DNA, and the V and J calls and clone size come from that table. The sample table holds around 1,100,000 clones, of which 70% to 80% were seen once. The top ten constitute roughly 0.83% of the sample.

The donors were healthy, HIV-negative adults with no recently reported acute infections or vaccinations. Only Caucasian adults living in Nashville, Tennessee, USA were represented among the donors. CD4+ T cells were enriched through magnetic negative selection, after which naive cells were positively selected on CD45RA and the remaining negative fraction served as the memory subset. Blood was collected by leukapheresis, and PBMCs were isolated by Ficoll-Histopaque density gradient centrifugation and then cryopreserved in liquid nitrogen vapor phase. Analytical flow cytometry was used to check the purity and quantity of each magnetically sorted T cell population. Genomic DNA was isolated from each sorted fraction and quantified by UV absorbance on a Nanodrop 2000c. Summary of the overall study and its limitations: Even with the large sequencing depth, rarefaction of the sorted-subset datasets indicated that sequencing was incomplete. The small number of donors limited the genetic and exposure-history diversity represented. Higher generation probabilities were observed for clonotypes shared by all four sorted-subset donors than for non-shared clonotypes. Based on pairwise subsampling, the degree of clonotype sharing among donors was expected to be affected by sequencing depth. Naive subsets generally had larger estimated clonotype richness than memory subsets did. Only blood was sampled, and tissue TCR repertoires likely differ from those in blood. About 5% of naive CD4, more than 3% of naive CD8, around 2.3% of memory CD4, and about 0.4% of memory CD8 clonotypes were shared across a few donors.

What was sequenced was memory CD4+ T cells from PBMCs. This sample's cell subset or site label indicates: CD45RA-negative fraction. The source is a man in his late teens or twenties in good health. Some clones in this sample may be carry-over from other donors' samples. The chain is made from TRBV11-1 and TRBJ2-3; 10 bases in the middle match TRBD2. The encoded CDR3 is CASSPKRSSGSTTDTRYF. The base sequence is TGTGCCAGCAGCCCAAAGAGGTCTAGCGGGAGTACTACAGATACGCGGTATTTT.